This T cell receptor (beta chain) derives from a study of neurological immune-mediated disorders. As for the study in general: Of the multiple sclerosis patients, about 34 in total, around 30 were relapsing-remitting and 3 were secondary progressive.

This clonotype was recorded many times. V gave up 1 base and J gave up 8 bases, with 6 bases separating them. The germline CDR1 and CDR2 sequences are MNHEY and SMNVEV (reference sequence). CDR3 length: 12 residues. Synthesis of cDNA was performed by 5'RACE using 10-nucleotide random UMIs. Via MiXCR, TCRdb re-called the 5' RACE reads, giving one row per CDR3 protein. This sample has about 55,000 distinct CDR3 sequences; approximately 4.4% occur once, and the top ten carry 2.9%. This chain links TRBV27 with TRBJ2-1; D is perhaps TRBD1 (5 bases). The TCR sequence derives from a man aged 50-59 years with multiple sclerosis. What was sequenced was PBMCs. CDR3 sequence: CASSLLGDEQFF. The CDR3 nucleotides are TGTGCCAGCAGTTTATTAGGGGATGAGCAGTTCTTC.